The source of this T cell receptor beta chain is a study of beta chain features in type 1 diabetes. Since all of the isolated RNA was reverse transcribed, expressed TCRB transcripts were what got sequenced. TCRdb keeps only in-frame clones here, not all; method: immunoSEQ multiplex PCR. Among under 450,000 clones, approximately 15% were seen once, and the ten largest hold about 0.02%. CDR1 LNHNV and CDR2 YYDKDF come from the germline V gene (reference sequence). J lost 2 bases, V lost 1 base, and 8 bases had no gene match. This CDR3 region has 18 residues. Sorted cells reached over 95% purity in every population.

This chain joins TRBV15 and TRBJ2-3, with 11 bases identical to TRBD1. The TCR comes from a woman between 18 and 29 years old in good health. The sequenced sample was naive CD4+ T cells from blood. The CDR3 coding sequence is TGTGCCACCAGCAGAGTATATGGACAGGGGGCCTTCACAGATACGCAGTATTTT. Amino acid sequence: CATSRVYGQGAFTDTQYF.